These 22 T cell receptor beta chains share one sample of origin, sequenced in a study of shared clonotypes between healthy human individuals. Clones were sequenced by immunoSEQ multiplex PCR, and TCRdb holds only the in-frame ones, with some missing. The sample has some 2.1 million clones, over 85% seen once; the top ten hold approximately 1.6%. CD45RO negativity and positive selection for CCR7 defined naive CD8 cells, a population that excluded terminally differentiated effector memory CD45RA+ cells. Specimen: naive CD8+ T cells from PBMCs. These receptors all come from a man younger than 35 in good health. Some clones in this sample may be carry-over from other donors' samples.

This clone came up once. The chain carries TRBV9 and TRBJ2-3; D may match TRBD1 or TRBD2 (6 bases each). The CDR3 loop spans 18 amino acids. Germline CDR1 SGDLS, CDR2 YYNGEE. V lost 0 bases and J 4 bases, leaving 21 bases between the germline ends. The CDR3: CASSVAGLAPGVADTQYF. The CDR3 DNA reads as TGTGCCAGCAGCGTAGCTGGGCTAGCGCCAGGGGTCGCAGATACGCAGTATTTT.

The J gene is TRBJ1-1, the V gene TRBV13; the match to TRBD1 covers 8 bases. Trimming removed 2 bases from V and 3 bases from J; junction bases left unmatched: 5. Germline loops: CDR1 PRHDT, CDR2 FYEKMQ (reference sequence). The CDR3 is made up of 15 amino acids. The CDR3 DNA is TGTGCCAGCAGCTTATACGGACAGGGTGACACTGAAGCTTTCTTT. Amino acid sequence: CASSLYGQGDTEAFF.

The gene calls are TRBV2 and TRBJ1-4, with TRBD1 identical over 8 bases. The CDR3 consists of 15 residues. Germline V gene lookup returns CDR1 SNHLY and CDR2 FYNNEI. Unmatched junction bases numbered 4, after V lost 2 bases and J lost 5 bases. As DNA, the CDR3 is TGTGCCAGCAGTGAAACGGGACAGGTCAATGAAAAACTGTTTTTT. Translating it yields CASSETGQVNEKLFF.

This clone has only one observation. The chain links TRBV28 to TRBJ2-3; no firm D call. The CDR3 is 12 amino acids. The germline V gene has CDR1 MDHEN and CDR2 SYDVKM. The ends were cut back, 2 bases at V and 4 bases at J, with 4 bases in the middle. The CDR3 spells CASSLLPDTQYF. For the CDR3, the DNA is TGTGCCAGCAGTTTACTTCCAGATACGCAGTATTTT.

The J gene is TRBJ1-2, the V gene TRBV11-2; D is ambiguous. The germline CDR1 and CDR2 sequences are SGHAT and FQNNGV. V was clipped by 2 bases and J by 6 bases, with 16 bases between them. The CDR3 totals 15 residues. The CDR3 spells CASSLQLSDGDGYTF. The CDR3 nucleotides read TGTGCCAGCAGCTTACAGTTGTCGGACGGGGATGGCTACACCTTC.

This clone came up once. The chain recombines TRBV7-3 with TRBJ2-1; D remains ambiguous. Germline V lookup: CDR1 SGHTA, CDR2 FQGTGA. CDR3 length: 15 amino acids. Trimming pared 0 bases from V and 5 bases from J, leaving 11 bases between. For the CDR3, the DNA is TGTGCCAGCAGCTTAACCCATCGGCCAAACAATGAGCAGTTCTTC. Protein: CASSLTHRPNNEQFF.

The CDR3 here is CASSESPREYEKLFF. CDR3 coding DNA: TGTGCCAGCAGTGAATCCCCCAGGGAGTATGAAAAACTGTTTTTT. The J gene is TRBJ1-4, the V gene TRBV25-1; the D gene is possibly TRBD1 (5 bases). This CDR3 has 15 amino acids. V lost 1 base and J lost 6, with 12 bases in between. Per the germline V gene, CDR1 is MGHDK and CDR2 is SYGVNS.

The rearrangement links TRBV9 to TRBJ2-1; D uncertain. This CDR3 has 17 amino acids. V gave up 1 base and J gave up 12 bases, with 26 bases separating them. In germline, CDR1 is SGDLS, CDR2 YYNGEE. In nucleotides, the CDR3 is TGTGCCAGCAGCGTATATGCCTCCGAAAACACCATTGGTGGGCAGTTCTTC. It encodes CASSVYASENTIGGQFF.

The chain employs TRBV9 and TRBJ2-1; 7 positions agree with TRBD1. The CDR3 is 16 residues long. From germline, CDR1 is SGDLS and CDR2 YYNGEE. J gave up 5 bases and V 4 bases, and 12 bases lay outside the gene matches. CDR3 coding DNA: TGTGCCAGCAGCCTCCTCGACAGGGAAGAAGACAATGAGCAGTTCTTC. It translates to CASSLLDREEDNEQFF.

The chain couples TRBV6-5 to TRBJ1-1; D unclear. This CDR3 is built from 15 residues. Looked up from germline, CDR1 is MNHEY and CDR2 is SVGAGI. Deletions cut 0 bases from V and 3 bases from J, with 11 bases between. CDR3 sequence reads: CASSYSIEGYTEAFF. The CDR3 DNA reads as TGTGCCAGCAGTTACTCGATTGAAGGGTACACTGAAGCTTTCTTT.

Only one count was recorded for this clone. The CDR3 bases are TGTGCCAGCAGTTTATACGTCAGGAACACTGAAGCTTTCTTT. The encoded protein is CASSLYVRNTEAFF. The V gene is TRBV27, the J gene TRBJ1-1; D remains ambiguous. The CDR3 runs 14 residues. Germline loops: CDR1 MNHEY, CDR2 SMNVEV (reference sequence). Between the trimmed V and J ends, which lost 1 base and 1 base, there was a span of 7 bases.

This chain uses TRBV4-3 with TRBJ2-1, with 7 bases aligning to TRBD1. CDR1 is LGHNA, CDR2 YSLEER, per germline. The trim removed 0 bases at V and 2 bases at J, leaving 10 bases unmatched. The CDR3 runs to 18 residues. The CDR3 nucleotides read TGCGCCAGCAGCCAAGATTGGACGCGACAGGGCCCCTACAATGAGCAGTTCTTC. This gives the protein CASSQDWTRQGPYNEQFF.

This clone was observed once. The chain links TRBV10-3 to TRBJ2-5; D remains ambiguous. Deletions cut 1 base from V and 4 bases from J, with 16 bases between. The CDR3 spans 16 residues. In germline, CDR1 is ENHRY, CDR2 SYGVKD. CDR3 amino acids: CAISELVAGNRETQYF. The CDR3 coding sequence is TGTGCCATCAGTGAGTTGGTGGCAGGTAATCGAGAGACCCAGTACTTC.

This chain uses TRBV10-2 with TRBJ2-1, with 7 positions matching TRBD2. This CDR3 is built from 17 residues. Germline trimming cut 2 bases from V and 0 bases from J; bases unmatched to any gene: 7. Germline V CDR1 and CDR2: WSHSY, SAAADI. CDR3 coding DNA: TGCGCCAGCAGTGAGGAACCACTAGCGCTCTCCTACAATGAGCAGTTCTTC. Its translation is CASSEEPLALSYNEQFF.

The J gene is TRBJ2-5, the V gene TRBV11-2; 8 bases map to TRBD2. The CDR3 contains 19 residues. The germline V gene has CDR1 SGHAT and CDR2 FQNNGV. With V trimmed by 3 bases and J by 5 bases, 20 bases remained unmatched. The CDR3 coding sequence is TGTGCCAGCAGCTTGAGGAGTTTTACGGGAGGGCCGGCCTCGGAGACCCAGTACTTC. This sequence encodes CASSLRSFTGGPASETQYF.

The CDR3 is CSAQNTGELFF. The CDR3 DNA sequence: TGCAGCGCCCAGAACACCGGGGAGCTGTTTTTT. The chain links TRBV29-1 to TRBJ2-2; no definite D call. This CDR3 has 11 amino acids. Germline CDR1 reads SQVTM; CDR2 reads ANQGSEA. With 7 bases removed from V and 1 base from J, the gap between germline ends came to 4 bases.

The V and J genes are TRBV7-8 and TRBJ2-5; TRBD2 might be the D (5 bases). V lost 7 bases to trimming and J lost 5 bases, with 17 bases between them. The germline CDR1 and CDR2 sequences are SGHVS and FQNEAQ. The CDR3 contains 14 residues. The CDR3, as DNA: TGTGCCAGCACCCTGTACTTCCAGCGGGAGACCCAGTACTTC. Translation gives CASTLYFQRETQYF.

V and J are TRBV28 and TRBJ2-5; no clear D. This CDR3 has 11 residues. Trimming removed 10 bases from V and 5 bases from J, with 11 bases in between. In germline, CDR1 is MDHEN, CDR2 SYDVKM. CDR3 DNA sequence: TGTGCCACCGAAGAGGCCGAGACCCAGTACTTC. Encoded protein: CATEEAETQYF.

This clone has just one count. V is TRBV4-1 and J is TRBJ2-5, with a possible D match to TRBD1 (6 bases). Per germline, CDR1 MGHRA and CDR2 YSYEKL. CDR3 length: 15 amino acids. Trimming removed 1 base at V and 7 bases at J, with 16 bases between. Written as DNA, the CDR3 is TGCGCCAGCAGCCAAGTGGCAGGGGCTCGTCGGACCCAGTACTTC. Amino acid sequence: CASSQVAGARRTQYF.

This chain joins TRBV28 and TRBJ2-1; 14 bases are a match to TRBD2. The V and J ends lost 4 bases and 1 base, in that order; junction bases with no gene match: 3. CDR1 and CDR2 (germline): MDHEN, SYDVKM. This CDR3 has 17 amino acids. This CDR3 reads CASSSRTSGRSYNEQFF. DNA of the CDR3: TGTGCCAGCAGTTCACGGACTAGCGGGAGGTCCTACAATGAGCAGTTCTTC.

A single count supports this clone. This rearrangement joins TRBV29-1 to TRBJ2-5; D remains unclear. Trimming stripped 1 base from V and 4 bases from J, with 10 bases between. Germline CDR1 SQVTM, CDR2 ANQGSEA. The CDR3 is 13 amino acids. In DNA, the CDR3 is TGCAGCGTTGAAGGTGGAGCGCTAGAGACCCAGTACTTC. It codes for CSVEGGALETQYF.

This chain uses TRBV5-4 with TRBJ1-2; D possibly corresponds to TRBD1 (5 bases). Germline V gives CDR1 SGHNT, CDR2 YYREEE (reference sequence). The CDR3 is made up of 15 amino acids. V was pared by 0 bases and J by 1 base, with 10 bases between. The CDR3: CASSLERGYNYGYTF. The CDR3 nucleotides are TGTGCCAGCAGCTTGGAAAGGGGATATAACTATGGCTACACCTTC.